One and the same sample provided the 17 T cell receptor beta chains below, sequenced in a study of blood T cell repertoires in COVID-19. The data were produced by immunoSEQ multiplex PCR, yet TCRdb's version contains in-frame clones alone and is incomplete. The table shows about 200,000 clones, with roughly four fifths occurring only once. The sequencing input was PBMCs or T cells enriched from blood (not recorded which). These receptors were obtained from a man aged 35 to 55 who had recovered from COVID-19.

This CDR3 is CASSLTSGQETQYF. The DNA of the CDR3 is TGTGCCAGCAGCCTGACTAGCGGCCAAGAGACCCAGTACTTC. V is TRBV3-1 (or the pseudogene TRBV3-2) and J is TRBJ2-5, with TRBD2 matching 9 bases. The CDR3 loop spans 14 amino acids. With V trimmed by 4 bases and J by 1 base, 1 base remained unmatched. Germline V gene sequence: CDR1 LGHDT, CDR2 YNNKEL (reference sequence).

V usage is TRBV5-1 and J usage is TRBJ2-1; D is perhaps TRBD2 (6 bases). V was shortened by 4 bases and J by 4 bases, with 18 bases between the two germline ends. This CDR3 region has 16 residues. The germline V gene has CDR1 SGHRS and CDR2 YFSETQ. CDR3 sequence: CASSKGGGSGYNEQFF. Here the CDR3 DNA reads TGCGCCAGCAGCAAAGGTGGGGGGTCCGGGTACAATGAGCAGTTCTTC.

The CDR3 region has the DNA TGTGCCAGTAGTATGGGGACCCAAGCGGGCTATGGCTACACCTTC. It yields the protein CASSMGTQAGYGYTF. V and J are TRBV19 and TRBJ1-2; D possibly corresponds to TRBD1 (5 bases). Looked up from germline, CDR1 is LNHDA and CDR2 is SQIVND (reference sequence). Trimming took off 3 bases at V and 4 bases at J, with 15 bases between the two ends. The CDR3 contains 15 residues.

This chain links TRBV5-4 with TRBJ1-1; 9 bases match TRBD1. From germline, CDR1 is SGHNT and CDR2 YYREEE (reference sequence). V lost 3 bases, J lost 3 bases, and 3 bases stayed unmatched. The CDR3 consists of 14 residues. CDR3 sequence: CASSSRDRDTEAFF. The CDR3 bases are TGTGCCAGCAGCTCCCGGGACAGGGACACTGAAGCTTTCTTT.

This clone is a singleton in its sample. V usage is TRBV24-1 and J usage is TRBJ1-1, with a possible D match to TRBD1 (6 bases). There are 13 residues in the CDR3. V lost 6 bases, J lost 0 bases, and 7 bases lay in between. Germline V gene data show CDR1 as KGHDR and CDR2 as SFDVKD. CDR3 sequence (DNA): TGTGCCACCAGTCAGGGGATGAACACTGAAGCTTTCTTT. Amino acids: CATSQGMNTEAFF.

CDR3 sequence reads: CASSSGTGSGGYTF. In DNA form, the CDR3 reads TGTGCCAGCAGTTCCGGGACAGGGTCGGGCGGCTACACCTTC. V usage is TRBV27 and J usage is TRBJ1-2; 9 bases match TRBD1. After removal of 4 bases from V and 8 bases from J, the junction contained 8 bases not matched to a gene. The V gene's germline CDR1 is MNHEY and CDR2 SMNVEV (reference sequence). The CDR3 covers 14 residues.

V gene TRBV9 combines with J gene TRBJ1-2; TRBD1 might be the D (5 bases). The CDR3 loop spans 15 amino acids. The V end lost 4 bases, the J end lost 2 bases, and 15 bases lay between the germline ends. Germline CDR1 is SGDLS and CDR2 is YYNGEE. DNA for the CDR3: TGTGCCAGCAGCCCAGCGACCGACAGAAACTATGGCTACACCTTC. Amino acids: CASSPATDRNYGYTF.

The CDR3: CASSSRGPGNTIYF. In DNA, the CDR3 is TGTGCCAGTAGTTCCCGTGGGCCTGGAAACACCATATATTTT. V usage is TRBV19 and J usage is TRBJ1-3; D is undetermined. The CDR3 runs to 14 residues. Germline V gene data show CDR1 as LNHDA and CDR2 as SQIVND (reference sequence). V lost 5 bases, J lost 2 bases, and 10 bases lay in between.

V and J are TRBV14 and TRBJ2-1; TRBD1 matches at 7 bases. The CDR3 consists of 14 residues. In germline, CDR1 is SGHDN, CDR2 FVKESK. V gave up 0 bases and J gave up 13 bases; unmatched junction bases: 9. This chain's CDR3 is CASSQERAAGGQFF. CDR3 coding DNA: TGTGCCAGCAGCCAAGAAAGAGCGGCAGGGGGACAGTTCTTC.

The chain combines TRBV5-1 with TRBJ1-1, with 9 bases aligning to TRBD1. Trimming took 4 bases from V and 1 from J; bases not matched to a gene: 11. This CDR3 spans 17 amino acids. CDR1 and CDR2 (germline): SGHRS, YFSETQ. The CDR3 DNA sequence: TGCGCCAGCAGCCGTACAGGGGGCTTACCCCCGAACACTGAAGCTTTCTTT. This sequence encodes CASSRTGGLPPNTEAFF.

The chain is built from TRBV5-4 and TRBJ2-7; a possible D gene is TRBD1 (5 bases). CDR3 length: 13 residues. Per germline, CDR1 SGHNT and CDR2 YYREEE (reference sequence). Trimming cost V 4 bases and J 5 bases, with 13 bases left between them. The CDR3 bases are TGTGCCAGCAGCCTGTGGATAGGGGACGAGCAGTACTTC. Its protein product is CASSLWIGDEQYF.

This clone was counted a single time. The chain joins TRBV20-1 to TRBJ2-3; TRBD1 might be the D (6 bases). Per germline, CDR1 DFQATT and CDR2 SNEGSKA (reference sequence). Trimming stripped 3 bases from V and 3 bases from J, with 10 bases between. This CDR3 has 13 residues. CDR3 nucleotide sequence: TGCAGTGCTAGTAGGACAGCAACAGATACGCAGTATTTT. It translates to CSASRTATDTQYF.

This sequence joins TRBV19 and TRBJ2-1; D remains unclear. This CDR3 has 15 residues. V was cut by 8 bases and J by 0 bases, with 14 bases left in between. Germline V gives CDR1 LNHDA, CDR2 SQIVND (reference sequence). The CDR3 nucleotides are TGTGCCAGTGGTTATCAGGCCCGCTCCTACAATGAGCAGTTCTTC. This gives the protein CASGYQARSYNEQFF. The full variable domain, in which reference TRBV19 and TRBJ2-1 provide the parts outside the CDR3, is DGGITQSPKYLFRKEGQNVTLSCEQNLNHDAMYWYRQDPGQGLRLIYYSQIVNDFQKGDIAEGYSVSREKKESFPLTVTSAQKNPTAFYLCASGYQARSYNEQFFGPGTRLTVL.

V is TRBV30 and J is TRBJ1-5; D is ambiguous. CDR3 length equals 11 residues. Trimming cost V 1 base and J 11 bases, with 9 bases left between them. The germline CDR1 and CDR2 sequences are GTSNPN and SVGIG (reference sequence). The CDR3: CAWSAGRTQHF. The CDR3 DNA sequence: TGTGCCTGGAGTGCGGGGAGGACCCAGCATTTT.

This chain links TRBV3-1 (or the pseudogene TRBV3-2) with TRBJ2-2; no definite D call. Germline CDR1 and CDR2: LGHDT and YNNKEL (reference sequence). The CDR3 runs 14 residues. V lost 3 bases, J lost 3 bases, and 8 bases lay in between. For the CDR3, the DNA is TGTGCCAGCAGCCAGAGGTGGGACACCGGGGAGCTGTTTTTT. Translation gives CASSQRWDTGELFF.

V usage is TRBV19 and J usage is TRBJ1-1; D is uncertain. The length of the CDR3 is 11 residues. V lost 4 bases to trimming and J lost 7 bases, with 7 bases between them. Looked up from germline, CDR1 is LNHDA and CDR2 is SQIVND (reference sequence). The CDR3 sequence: CASSTPVEAFF. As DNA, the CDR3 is TGTGCCAGTAGTACCCCGGTTGAAGCTTTCTTT.

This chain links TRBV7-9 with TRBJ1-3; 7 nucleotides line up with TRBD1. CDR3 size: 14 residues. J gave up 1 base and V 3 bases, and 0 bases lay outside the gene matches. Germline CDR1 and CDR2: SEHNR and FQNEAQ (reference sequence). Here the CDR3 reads CASSLGQSGNTIYF. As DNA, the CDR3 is TGTGCCAGCAGCTTGGGACAGTCTGGAAACACCATATATTTT.